This passage covers 27 T cell receptor beta chains from one sample sequenced in a study of T cell responses to AZD1222 COVID-19 vaccine (dated by TCRdb to about 2021). Interpreted using the paper, the time point label stands for: baseline before first vaccination. The library was made by the immunoSEQ multiplex PCR assay. TCRdb re-hosts the immuneACCESS table, in-frame sequences only. Its copies lack some clones; in the studies checked, an unresolved V gene accounts for under half of them, and the cause for the rest is not known. Recorded for this sample are 100,000 to 140,000 clones; roughly 87% of them occurred a single time. Roughly 4.3% of the sample belongs to the ten largest clones. The input for sequencing was peripheral blood, taken on day 0 of AZD1222 vaccination. The source of these receptors is an adult in good health.

The chain combines TRBV7-3 with TRBJ2-3, with D uncertain. The germline V and J ends were trimmed by 2 bases and 2 bases, with 11 bases remaining between them. CDR1 SGHTA and CDR2 FQGTGA come from the germline V gene. The CDR3 is made up of 15 amino acids. CDR3 residues: CASSLGPAFTDTQYF. CDR3 DNA: TGTGCCAGCAGCTTAGGGCCAGCCTTCACAGATACGCAGTATTTT.

The V call is TRBV25-1, the J call TRBJ2-7, with 7 positions matching TRBD1. Germline V gene sequence: CDR1 MGHDK, CDR2 SYGVNS. Unmatched junction bases numbered 4, after V lost 5 bases and J lost 0 bases. The CDR3 is 14 amino acids. In DNA, the CDR3 is TGTGCCAGCAGTAAGACAGGGAGCTCCTACGAGCAGTACTTC. Amino acid sequence: CASSKTGSSYEQYF.

The chain links TRBV3-1 (or the pseudogene TRBV3-2) to TRBJ2-7; TRBD2 matches at 7 bases. The CDR3 totals 15 residues. Germline V gives CDR1 LGHDT, CDR2 YNNKEL (reference sequence). V shed 1 base and J 3 bases; nucleotides not matched to a gene: 6. This CDR3 is CASSQAPGTNYEQYF. CDR3 in DNA: TGTGCCAGCAGCCAAGCCCCTGGGACTAACTACGAGCAGTACTTC.

The rearrangement links TRBV9 to TRBJ1-1, with D unclear. V was trimmed by 2 bases and J by 1 base, leaving 9 bases between them. Germline V gene lookup returns CDR1 SGDLS and CDR2 YYNGEE. This CDR3 spans 14 amino acids. The CDR3 DNA follows: TGTGCCAGCAGCGTTATGGAGAGGAACACTGAAGCTTTCTTT. Translation: CASSVMERNTEAFF.

This clone was seen a handful of times. The chain recombines TRBV24-1 with TRBJ1-2; D is possibly TRBD1 (5 bases). Trimming took off 4 bases at V and 8 bases at J, with 10 bases between the two ends. The CDR3 totals 12 residues. Germline V lookup: CDR1 KGHDR, CDR2 SFDVKD. The CDR3 here is CATSDAGRGYTF. In DNA form, the CDR3 reads TGTGCCACCAGTGACGCGGGGCGGGGCTACACCTTC.

This chain connects TRBV7-2 to TRBJ2-1; 9 bases are a match to TRBD2. The CDR3 spans 15 residues. V dropped 4 bases and J dropped 6; count of bases not matched to a gene: 7. Germline V gives CDR1 SGHTA, CDR2 FQGNSA. CDR3 amino acids: CASSSSSGIRNEQFF. The DNA of the CDR3 is TGTGCCAGCAGCTCCTCTAGCGGGATCCGCAATGAGCAGTTCTTC.

The chain recombines TRBV7-3 with TRBJ2-1, with D maybe TRBD1 (6 bases). This CDR3 comprises 15 residues. Germline assignment: CDR1 SGHTA and CDR2 FQGTGA. V shed 6 bases and J shed 5 bases, with 17 bases lying between them. The CDR3 sequence: CASSIARTAHNEQFF. Here the CDR3 DNA reads TGTGCCAGCAGTATCGCCAGGACAGCCCACAATGAGCAGTTCTTC.

J is TRBJ2-2 and V is TRBV24-1; D is uncertain. CDR1 and CDR2 (germline): KGHDR, SFDVKD. Trimming stripped 4 bases from V and 4 bases from J, with 9 bases between. This CDR3 is 14 amino acids long. This CDR3 is CATSDYRLTGELFF. DNA of the CDR3: TGTGCCACCAGTGACTACCGACTCACCGGGGAGCTGTTTTTT.

In this sample, this clone turned up many times. The chain employs TRBV19 and TRBJ2-2, with D unresolved. The germline V gene encodes CDR1 LNHDA and CDR2 SQIVND (reference sequence). The V and J ends lost 4 bases and 6 bases respectively, with 6 bases between them. The CDR3 loop spans 12 amino acids. The CDR3 is CASSSWPGELFF. CDR3 in DNA: TGTGCCAGTAGTAGTTGGCCCGGGGAGCTGTTTTTT.

The chain couples TRBV20-1 to TRBJ2-3; TRBD2 aligns across 12 bases. The CDR3 totals 17 residues. V shed 3 bases and J 2 bases; nucleotides not matched to a gene: 9. Germline CDR1 DFQATT, CDR2 SNEGSKA (reference sequence). The CDR3 sequence is CSASPILAGGPTDTQYF. As DNA, the CDR3 is TGCAGTGCTAGTCCCATACTAGCGGGGGGCCCCACAGATACGCAGTATTTT.

J is TRBJ2-7 and V is TRBV29-1, with D uncertain. V gave up 6 bases and J gave up 2 bases, with 8 bases separating them. This CDR3 is built from 11 residues. Germline V gives CDR1 SQVTM, CDR2 ANQGSEA. This chain's CDR3 is CSVAGPYEQYF. CDR3 in DNA: TGCAGCGTCGCCGGACCCTACGAGCAGTACTTC.

This chain links TRBV6-5 with TRBJ2-1; no clear D gene. There are 12 residues in the CDR3. Germline CDR1 MNHEY, CDR2 SVGAGI. Between the trimmed V and J ends, which lost 6 bases and 4 bases, there was a span of 7 bases. Here the CDR3 reads CASSPKYNEQFF. In DNA, the CDR3 is TGTGCCAGCAGCCCAAAGTACAATGAGCAGTTCTTC.

This clone was counted only a few times. The chain couples TRBV30 to TRBJ2-5; D uncertain. V lost 1 base, J lost 5 bases, and 5 bases lay in between. Germline CDR1 reads GTSNPN; CDR2 reads SVGIG (reference sequence). This CDR3 has 11 amino acids. The DNA of the CDR3 is TGTGCCTGGAGTGACGGGGAGACCCAGTACTTC. It yields the protein CAWSDGETQYF.

V gene TRBV4-2 combines with J gene TRBJ1-5; D is unresolved. The CDR3 has 16 amino acids. With 2 bases removed from V and 0 bases from J, the gap between germline ends came to 11 bases. Germline V gives CDR1 LGHNA, CDR2 YNFKEQ. The CDR3 nucleotides are TGTGCCAGCAGCCAAACCCCCGGGGATAGCAATCAGCCCCAGCATTTT. Translating gives CASSQTPGDSNQPQHF.

Points on this clone: One junction end disagrees with the germline gene, perhaps due to a read error. The chain recombines TRBV10-3 with TRBJ2-6, with D unclear. The germline V gene encodes CDR1 ENHRY and CDR2 SYGVKD. This CDR3 is built from 14 residues. CDR3 sequence (DNA): TGTGCCATCAGTCGTTCCTCTTGGGCCAACGTCCTGACTTTC. Protein: CAISRSSWANVLTF.

Details on this clone: The sample holds other DNA sequences that translate to the same CDR3. The V and J genes are TRBV9 and TRBJ1-1; no clear D. The V end lost 5 bases, the J end lost 2 bases, and 7 bases lay between the germline ends. Germline V gives CDR1 SGDLS, CDR2 YYNGEE. This CDR3 is built from 12 residues. The CDR3 reads CASRGGNTEAFF. The CDR3 coding sequence is TGTGCCAGCAGAGGCGGTAACACTGAAGCTTTCTTT.

V and J are TRBV18 and TRBJ2-7; TRBD1 agrees at 9 bases. Per germline, CDR1 KGHSH and CDR2 LQKENI. The V segment lost 6 bases and the J segment 3 bases; nucleotides outside the gene matches: 12. The CDR3 is made up of 16 amino acids. This CDR3 reads CASSTTAGTGFYEQYF. CDR3 DNA sequence: TGTGCCAGCTCGACAACTGCCGGGACAGGGTTCTACGAGCAGTACTTC.

The chain employs TRBV6-5 and TRBJ1-1; D is unclear. Between the trimmed V and J ends, which lost 2 bases and 1 base, there was a span of 2 bases. Germline values: CDR1 MNHEY, CDR2 SVGAGI. CDR3 length equals 12 residues. The CDR3 here is CASSYKNTEAFF. The CDR3 DNA follows: TGTGCCAGCAGTTACAAGAACACTGAAGCTTTCTTT.

This clone is a singleton in its sample. V gene TRBV6-6 combines with J gene TRBJ2-2; the D call may be TRBD1 or TRBD2 (5 bases each). Per the germline V gene, CDR1 is MNHNY and CDR2 is SVGAGI (reference sequence). Trimming took 10 bases from V and 6 from J, leaving 24 bases between them. The CDR3 length is 16 residues. CDR3 region: CANPYPPGPGSGELFF. CDR3 nucleotides: TGTGCCAATCCATATCCTCCGGGACCAGGATCCGGGGAGCTGTTTTTT.

This chain links TRBV4-3 with TRBJ1-6; D unclear. Germline-derived CDR1 and CDR2 are LGHNA and YSLEER. V was clipped by 0 bases and J by 5 bases, with 5 bases between them. This CDR3 is 14 amino acids long. CDR3 coding DNA: TGCGCCAGCAGCCAAGATTGGGATAATTCACCCCTCCACTTT. Its translation: CASSQDWDNSPLHF.

The V call is TRBV29-1, the J call TRBJ1-5; 7 nucleotides match TRBD1. The V gene end was trimmed by 4 bases and the J gene end by 0 bases; junction bases not matched to a gene: 6. The CDR3 runs 15 residues. Looked up from germline, CDR1 is SQVTM and CDR2 is ANQGSEA. The CDR3: CSVGGDSYSNQPQHF. The CDR3 nucleotides are TGCAGCGTTGGAGGGGACAGTTATAGCAATCAGCCCCAGCATTTT.

This rearrangement joins TRBV15 to TRBJ2-5; D is uncertain. Germline V lookup: CDR1 LNHNV, CDR2 YYDKDF (reference sequence). CDR3 length: 13 residues. Trimming pared 6 bases from V and 4 bases from J, leaving 12 bases between. In DNA, the CDR3 is TGTGCCACCAGGCTAGAGGTAGGAGAGACCCAGTACTTC. Protein: CATRLEVGETQYF.

The V call is TRBV19, the J call TRBJ1-4, with 7 bases aligning to TRBD1. The trim removed 7 bases at V and 5 bases at J, leaving 10 bases unmatched. Germline values: CDR1 LNHDA, CDR2 SQIVND (reference sequence). The CDR3 contains 15 residues. CDR3 region: CASTPGGFHNEKLFF. As DNA, the CDR3 is TGTGCCAGTACGCCAGGGGGATTCCACAATGAAAAACTGTTTTTT.

The V gene is TRBV7-8, the J gene TRBJ1-2, with D possibly being TRBD1 (6 bases). Germline loops: CDR1 SGHVS, CDR2 FQNEAQ. Trimming cost V 5 bases and J 1 base, with 8 bases left between them. CDR3 length equals 13 residues. The CDR3 DNA follows: TGTGCCAGCAGCCAGGACAGTAACTATGGCTACACCTTC. Its translation: CASSQDSNYGYTF.

The chain couples TRBV11-1 to TRBJ1-1; D unclear. Trimming left V 5 bases short and J 3 bases short, with 10 bases between. CDR1 and CDR2 from the germline V gene are SGHAT and FQDESV (reference sequence). The CDR3 sequence is 13 residues long. As DNA, the CDR3 is TGTGCCAGCAGCCCCGATCGACACACTGAAGCTTTCTTT. Translating it yields CASSPDRHTEAFF.

The gene calls are TRBV10-3 and TRBJ1-2, with a possible D match to TRBD1 (5 bases). The V end lost 6 bases, the J end lost 5 bases, and 19 bases lay between the germline ends. Per the germline V gene, CDR1 is ENHRY and CDR2 is SYGVKD. The CDR3 runs 15 residues. CDR3 in DNA: TGTGCCATCAGCCCCCCCTCGGGGGTTAGGTATGGCTACACCTTC. Protein sequence: CAISPPSGVRYGYTF.

This chain joins TRBV27 and TRBJ1-1; D gene unclear. The germline V gene encodes CDR1 MNHEY and CDR2 SMNVEV (reference sequence). Trimming left V 2 bases short and J 0 bases short, with 7 bases between. This CDR3 region has 14 residues. CDR3 bases: TGTGCCAGCAGTTTAAGCTACATGAACACTGAAGCTTTCTTT. This translates into CASSLSYMNTEAFF.